One and the same sample provided the 18 T cell receptor beta chains below, sequenced in a study of shared clonotypes between healthy human individuals. The repertoire was sequenced with immunoSEQ multiplex PCR; TCRdb's copy has only in-frame clones and lacks some. The data hold 2 million to 3 million clones, with over 85% observed a single time. The sequenced material came from naive CD4+ T cells from PBMCs. Subset described: CD45RA+ positively selected. Receptors were obtained from a man between 18 and 29 years old in good health. Some clones in this sample may be carry-over from other donors' samples.

This chain's CDR3 is CASSLATGDSYEQYF. The CDR3 coding sequence is TGTGCCAGCAGCTTGGCCACGGGGGACTCCTACGAGCAGTACTTC. The chain joins TRBV5-4 to TRBJ2-7, with D possibly being TRBD2 (6 bases). From germline, CDR1 is SGHNT and CDR2 YYREEE (reference sequence). The CDR3 is made up of 15 amino acids. The V and J ends lost 0 bases and 0 bases respectively, with 10 bases between them.

The chain links TRBV10-3 to TRBJ2-3; possible D gene TRBD1, 6 bases. Deletions cut 8 bases from V and 2 bases from J, with 14 bases between. The CDR3 sequence is 14 residues long. Per germline, CDR1 ENHRY and CDR2 SYGVKD. CDR3 in DNA: TGTGCCATCGGACAGACCGTATCCACAGATACGCAGTATTTT. The encoded protein is CAIGQTVSTDTQYF.

The chain recombines TRBV12-5 with TRBJ1-2; TRBD1 matches 7 bases. The CDR3 covers 14 residues. The V segment lost 7 bases and the J segment 4 bases; nucleotides outside the gene matches: 9. The germline V gene encodes CDR1 LGHNT and CDR2 FRNRAP. The CDR3 reads CASAFGTGAYGYTF. The CDR3 DNA follows: TGTGCTAGTGCCTTTGGTACAGGGGCCTATGGCTACACCTTC. The variable domain in full, with the rest retrieved from reference TRBV12-5 and TRBJ1-2, is DARVTQTPRHKVTEMGQEVTMRCQPILGHNTVFWYRQTMMQGLELLAYFRNRAPLDDSGMPKDRFSAEMPDATLATLKIQPSEPRDSAVYFCASAFGTGAYGYTFGSGTRLTVV.

CDR3 nucleotide sequence: TGTGCCAGCTCACCTTATTCCGGGACAGCTTCGGGCAGCTATGGCTACACCTTC. As protein: CASSPYSGTASGSYGYTF. The chain couples TRBV18 to TRBJ1-2; 7 nucleotides match TRBD1. The CDR3 is 18 amino acids. The germline CDR1 and CDR2 sequences are KGHSH and LQKENI. The V and J ends lost 3 bases and 4 bases, in that order; junction bases with no gene match: 17.

The rearrangement joins TRBV5-6 to TRBJ2-4; possible D gene TRBD1, 6 bases. Germline CDR1 reads SGHDT; CDR2 reads YYEEEE. The V gene lost 6 bases and the J gene lost 0 bases, with 16 bases spanning the gap. CDR3 size: 16 residues. As DNA, the CDR3 is TGTGCCAGCACCATTTACAGGGAGCTAGCCAAAAACATTCAGTACTTC. It is translated as CASTIYRELAKNIQYF.

This rearrangement joins TRBV28 to TRBJ1-2; D is undetermined. This CDR3 has 12 residues. V lost 1 base to trimming and J lost 4 bases, with 4 bases between them. Germline lookup yields CDR1 MDHEN and CDR2 SYDVKM. The CDR3 DNA reads TGTGCCAGCAGTTTATCTACCTATGGCTACACCTTC. This gives the protein CASSLSTYGYTF.

The chain combines TRBV4-1 with TRBJ2-5; 12 nucleotides agree with TRBD2. Trimming cost V 1 base and J 1 base; bases outside gene matches: 4. CDR1 and CDR2 from the germline V gene are MGHRA and YSYEKL. This CDR3 spans 17 amino acids. The chain's CDR3 is CASSQGPGLAGQETQYF. Here the CDR3 DNA reads TGCGCCAGCAGCCAAGGTCCGGGACTAGCGGGCCAAGAGACCCAGTACTTC.

V gene TRBV5-4 combines with J gene TRBJ2-5; D may be TRBD2 (6 bases). V shed 4 bases and J shed 1 base, with 14 bases lying between them. The CDR3 consists of 15 residues. The germline gives CDR1 SGHNT, CDR2 YYREEE (reference sequence). The DNA of the CDR3 is TGTGCCAGCAGCCGGTTACTAGCTTTCCAAGAGACCCAGTACTTC. Translating it yields CASSRLLAFQETQYF.

This clone occurred once. This chain joins TRBV5-1 and TRBJ2-1; 7 bases fit TRBD2. Germline V gene lookup returns CDR1 SGHRS and CDR2 YFSETQ. CDR3 size: 14 residues. V lost 0 bases to trimming and J lost 7 bases; unmatched junction nucleotides: 4. CDR3 sequence reads: CASSLGDYSNEQFF. The CDR3 DNA is TGCGCCAGCAGCTTGGGGGACTATAGTAATGAGCAGTTCTTC.

This clone was picked up a small number of times. This chain links TRBV2 with TRBJ1-1; D unclear. CDR3 length: 11 amino acids. Trimming left V 7 bases short and J 6 bases short, with 9 bases between. Germline CDR1 SNHLY, CDR2 FYNNEI. The CDR3 reads CASTYSAEAFF. The CDR3 region has the DNA TGTGCCAGCACCTACTCAGCTGAAGCTTTCTTT.

This chain joins TRBV11-3 and TRBJ2-5; D not resolved. Germline V gene sequence: CDR1 SGHNT, CDR2 YENEEA. Between the trimmed V and J ends, which lost 1 base and 2 bases, there was a span of 14 bases. This CDR3 has 16 amino acids. The CDR3 sequence is CASSLGGGSLQETQYF. As DNA, the CDR3 is TGTGCCAGCAGCTTAGGGGGTGGTTCGCTGCAAGAGACCCAGTACTTC.

V and J are TRBV27 and TRBJ2-7; D is possibly TRBD1 or TRBD2 (5 bases each). The germline gives CDR1 MNHEY, CDR2 SMNVEV (reference sequence). Trimming removed 9 bases from V and 0 bases from J, with 12 bases in between. The CDR3 totals 13 residues. The CDR3 reads CARRGVFSYEQYF. Here the CDR3 DNA reads TGTGCCAGGAGAGGGGTTTTCTCCTACGAGCAGTACTTC.

This chain uses TRBV19 with TRBJ2-7; D is perhaps TRBD1 or TRBD2 (5 bases each). CDR3 size: 12 residues. The germline V and J ends were trimmed by 7 bases and 7 bases, with 14 bases remaining between them. The germline V gene has CDR1 LNHDA and CDR2 SQIVND (reference sequence). CDR3 coding DNA: TGTGCCAGTATGGGACGTCGTGGGGAGCAGTACTTC. Translation gives CASMGRRGEQYF.

The V gene is TRBV28, the J gene TRBJ2-5; D is undetermined. Germline lookup yields CDR1 MDHEN and CDR2 SYDVKM. This CDR3 is built from 10 residues. V was cut by 7 bases and J by 6 bases, with 6 bases left in between. The CDR3 sequence: CASMKKTQYF. The CDR3 bases are TGTGCCAGCATGAAGAAGACCCAGTACTTC.

V gene TRBV2 combines with J gene TRBJ1-3; no definite D call. The CDR3 consists of 13 residues. The V end lost 3 bases, the J end lost 8 bases, and 11 bases lay between the germline ends. Germline V gene data show CDR1 as SNHLY and CDR2 as FYNNEI. The CDR3, as DNA: TGTGCCAGCAGTGAGGAACGTTGGGACACCATATATTTT. Translated, it gives CASSEERWDTIYF.

The chain carries TRBV18 and TRBJ2-7; D is unresolved. From germline, CDR1 is KGHSH and CDR2 LQKENI. Between the trimmed V and J ends, which lost 5 bases and 2 bases, there was a span of 10 bases. The CDR3 length is 13 residues. The CDR3 DNA sequence: TGTGCCAGCTCAACCTCCACAGCCTACGAGCAGTACTTC. This sequence encodes CASSTSTAYEQYF.

The chain is built from TRBV10-3 and TRBJ1-2; tentatively, D is TRBD1 (6 bases). V was trimmed by 2 bases and J by 8 bases, leaving 9 bases between them. Germline assignment: CDR1 ENHRY and CDR2 SYGVKD. This CDR3 is 12 amino acids long. DNA for the CDR3: TGTGCCATCAGTGAGACAGGGACCGGCTACACCTTC. Amino acid sequence: CAISETGTGYTF.

V and J are TRBV5-1 and TRBJ1-1, with 7 bases identical to TRBD1. Germline V lookup: CDR1 SGHRS, CDR2 YFSETQ. The CDR3 runs 15 residues. The V segment lost 4 bases and the J segment 4 bases; nucleotides outside the gene matches: 10. CDR3 region: CASSRDSHMGTEAFF. CDR3 coding DNA: TGCGCCAGCAGCCGGGACAGCCACATGGGCACTGAAGCTTTCTTT.